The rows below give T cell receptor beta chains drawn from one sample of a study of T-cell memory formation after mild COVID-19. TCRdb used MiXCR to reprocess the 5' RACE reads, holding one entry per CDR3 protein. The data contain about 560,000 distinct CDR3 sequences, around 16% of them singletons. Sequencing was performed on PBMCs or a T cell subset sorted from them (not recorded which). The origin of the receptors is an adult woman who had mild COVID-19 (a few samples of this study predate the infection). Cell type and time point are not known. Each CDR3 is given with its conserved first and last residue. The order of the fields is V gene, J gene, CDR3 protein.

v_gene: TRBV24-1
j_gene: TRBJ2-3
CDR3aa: CATKKGQGRPDTQYF

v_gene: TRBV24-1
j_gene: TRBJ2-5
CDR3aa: CATSDPGFQETQYF

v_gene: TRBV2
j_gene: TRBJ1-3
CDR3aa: CASSEGGTTIYF

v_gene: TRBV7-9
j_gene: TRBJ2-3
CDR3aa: CASSSQGFSTDTQYF

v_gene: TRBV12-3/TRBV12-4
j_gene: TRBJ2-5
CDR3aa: CASSKGLQETQYF

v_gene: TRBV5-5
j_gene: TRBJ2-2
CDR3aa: CASSQRQGGGGELFF

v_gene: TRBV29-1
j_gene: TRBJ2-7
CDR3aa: CSVRLAGNYEQYF

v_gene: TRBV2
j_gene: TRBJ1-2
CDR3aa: CASSESGAANYGYTF

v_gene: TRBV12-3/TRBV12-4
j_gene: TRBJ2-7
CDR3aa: CASSSGPTYEQYF

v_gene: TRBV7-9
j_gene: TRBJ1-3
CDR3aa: CASSFGPAITGNTIYF

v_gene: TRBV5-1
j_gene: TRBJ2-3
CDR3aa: CASSFELAVSTDTQYF

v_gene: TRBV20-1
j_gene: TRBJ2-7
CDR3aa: CSATVRSHEQYF

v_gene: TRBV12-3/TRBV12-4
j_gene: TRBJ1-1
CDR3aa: CASSSGANTEAFF

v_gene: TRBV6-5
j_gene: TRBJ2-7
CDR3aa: CASSYSWGQLYEQYF

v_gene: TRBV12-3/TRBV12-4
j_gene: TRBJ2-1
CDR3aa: CASSPYAGTTYYNEQFF

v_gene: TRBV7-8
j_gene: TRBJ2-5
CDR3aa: CASSLVGSQETQYF